This T cell receptor (beta chain) appears in the sequencing data of a study of T-cell memory formation after mild COVID-19. A 5'RACE reaction primed in the constant segment made cDNA libraries of TCR alpha and TCR beta, and these carried sample barcodes and UMIs. TCRdb ran MiXCR on the 5' RACE reads and lists one entry per CDR3 protein. The sample consists of 35,000 to 45,000 distinct CDR3 sequences, over 6.5% of them appearing once. Broader study findings: The finding that pre-infection memory included some responding clones suggested that cross-reactive memory joined. Day 15 to 85 contracting clones showed balanced CD4/CD8; later expanders leaned CD4+. CD4+ contracting clones were found mainly in CM and EM, and CD8+ ones in EMRA.

This clonotype appeared a few times. Its specificity is unknown. V was clipped by 1 base and J by 4 bases, with 5 bases between them. Germline V gene sequence: CDR1 GTSNPN, CDR2 SVGIG (reference sequence). The CDR3 covers 13 residues. The receptor comes from an adult who had mild COVID-19 (a few samples of this study predate the infection). Cell type and time point are not known. Sequencing was done on a sample of PBMCs or a T cell subset sorted from them (not recorded which). The chain combines TRBV30 with TRBJ1-6; maybe TRBD1 (5 bases). The CDR3, as DNA: TGTGCCTGGAGTGGGGGGTATAATTCACCCCTCCACTTT. Amino acids: CAWSGGYNSPLHF. Variable domain in full (rest from reference TRBV30 and TRBJ1-6): SQTIHQWPATLVQPVGSPLSLECTVEGTSNPNLYWYRQAAGRGLQLLFYSVGIGQISSEVPQNLSASRPQDRQFILSSKKLLLSDSGFYLCAWSGGYNSPLHFGNGTRLTVT.